Listed below are T cell receptor beta chains from one sample, sequenced in a study of T cells expressing NK-cell markers. Using the 5' RACE reads, TCRdb records one entry per CDR3 protein without DNA. Its table records some 390,000 distinct CDR3 sequences. Material: blood T cells: a sorted CD56 or NKG2C T cell subset, CD4+ or CD8+ T cells, or bulk PBMC T cells (not recorded which). All receptors come from a woman between 50 and 59 years old in good health. Both conserved end residues are part of each CDR3.

J	V	CDR3
TRBJ2-1	TRBV19	CASSFVTSGFNEQFF
TRBJ2-1	TRBV10-2	CASSSDRHNEQFF
TRBJ2-4	TRBV18	CASSPPGDGNIQYF
TRBJ1-1	TRBV6-6	CASSYSRGGMGLSFF
TRBJ1-5	TRBV12-3/TRBV12-4	CASSPPGRPQHF
TRBJ2-1	TRBV10-3	CAIIQSPNHNEQFF
TRBJ2-5	TRBV12-3/TRBV12-4	CASSFVAQGETQYF
TRBJ2-2	TRBV2	CASSGGTSRTGELFF
TRBJ2-1	TRBV12-3/TRBV12-4	CASSLPSGDEQFF
TRBJ2-1	TRBV25-1	CASSERGAVGHNEQFF
TRBJ2-7	TRBV29-1	CSVERREGNEQYF
TRBJ2-5	TRBV20-1	CSASSGGGSRGETQYF
TRBJ1-3	TRBV25-1	CASSEYRAGNTIYF
TRBJ1-2	TRBV20-1	CSARDRDNYGYTF
TRBJ2-7	TRBV29-1	CSVEEGRETYEQYF
TRBJ2-1	TRBV2	CASKGPPTSKFEQFF
TRBJ1-5	TRBV6-1	CASSGSQRARGRSQPQHF
TRBJ1-2	TRBV18	CASSHGTGQGYTF
TRBJ1-6	TRBV7-2	CASSLALNSPLHF
TRBJ2-7	TRBV7-9	CASISRGMETYEQYF
TRBJ1-1	TRBV6-5	CASIGDTEAFF
TRBJ2-7	TRBV29-1	CSAKGLFSYEQYF
TRBJ2-7	TRBV7-9	CASSPLEREQYF
TRBJ2-1	TRBV6-2/TRBV6-3	CASSTLAGGGGEQFF
TRBJ1-5	TRBV29-1	CSVAQGSNQPQHF
TRBJ2-7	TRBV12-3/TRBV12-4	CASSTGRVYEQYF
TRBJ2-3	TRBV5-5	CASSSTGGYTDTQYF
TRBJ2-7	TRBV7-9	CASSRDSAGARSYEQYF
TRBJ1-1	TRBV7-8	CASSAGQMNTEAFF
TRBJ2-7	TRBV4-1	CASSQASGRQYEQYF
TRBJ1-3	TRBV5-1	CASSLGSIGPFSGNTIYF
TRBJ2-1	TRBV7-6	CASSFFSAEQFF
TRBJ2-7	TRBV6-2/TRBV6-3	CASGLGEGYEQYF
TRBJ2-1	TRBV7-6	CASSNTSGTYNEQFF
TRBJ2-5	TRBV18	CASSARPNSETQYF
TRBJ2-5	TRBV21-1	CASSKGLISLGDQETQYF
TRBJ2-5	TRBV7-7	CASSMVGGSETQYF
TRBJ2-1	TRBV3-1	CASSQAVGAYNEQFF
TRBJ2-1	TRBV10-3	CAIKIEAENEQFF
TRBJ2-1	TRBV11-2	CASSIGTSGHRNEQFF
TRBJ2-1	TRBV4-1	CASSHPRGRGTVNVKEQFF
TRBJ1-2	TRBV20-1	CSARSYAYGYTF
TRBJ2-7	TRBV4-2	CASSLERTEQYF
TRBJ2-3	TRBV3-1	CASSQLPLTLTSSTDTQYF
TRBJ2-5	TRBV7-8	CASSPEAGAGETQYF
TRBJ2-1	TRBV7-6	CASSLVPGTGIHNEQFF
TRBJ2-5	TRBV5-6	CASNQGLYQETQYF
TRBJ2-6	TRBV30	CAWKFENSGANVLTF
TRBJ2-1	TRBV18	CASSTGAEQFF
TRBJ2-2	TRBV29-1	CSAGGSPGELFF
TRBJ2-1	TRBV11-2	CASSLDSSGRALVQFF
TRBJ2-2	TRBV7-7	CASSLADLGTGELFF
TRBJ1-1	TRBV9	CASSVGSVNSNTEAFF
TRBJ2-7	TRBV24-1	CATSTGLADYEQYF